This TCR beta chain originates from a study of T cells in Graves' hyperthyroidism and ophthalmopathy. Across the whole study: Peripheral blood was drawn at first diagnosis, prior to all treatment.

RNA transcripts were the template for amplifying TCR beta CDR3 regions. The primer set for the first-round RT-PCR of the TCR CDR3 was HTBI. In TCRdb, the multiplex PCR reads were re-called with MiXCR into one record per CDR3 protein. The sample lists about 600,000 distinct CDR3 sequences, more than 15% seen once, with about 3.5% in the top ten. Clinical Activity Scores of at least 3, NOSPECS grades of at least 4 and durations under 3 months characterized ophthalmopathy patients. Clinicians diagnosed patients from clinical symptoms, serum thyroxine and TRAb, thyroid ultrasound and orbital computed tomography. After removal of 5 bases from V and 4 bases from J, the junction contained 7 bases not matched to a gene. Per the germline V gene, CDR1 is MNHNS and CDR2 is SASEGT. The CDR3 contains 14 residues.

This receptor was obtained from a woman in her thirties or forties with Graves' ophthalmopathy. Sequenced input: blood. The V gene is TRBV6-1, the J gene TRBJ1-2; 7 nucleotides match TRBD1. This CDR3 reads CASSPGQRIYGYTF. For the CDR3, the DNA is TGTGCCAGCAGTCCGGGACAGAGGATCTATGGCTACACCTTC.